The text below deals with one T cell receptor (beta chain). These data belong to a study of control samples from healthy donors and cancer patients. The protocol was immunoSEQ multiplex PCR, while the TCRdb copy is restricted to in-frame clones and leaves out a portion. The sample records 90,000 to 110,000 clones, 75% to 90% being singletons. Sequencing was carried out using blood. The origin of this receptor is a woman aged 45 to 65 in good health.

CDR3 protein: CASSFGTGMGQETQYF. The CDR3 bases are TGTGCCAGCAGCTTCGGGACAGGGATGGGCCAAGAGACCCAGTACTTC. V gene TRBV11-3 combines with J gene TRBJ2-5, with 9 bases fitting TRBD1. The CDR3 covers 16 residues. V was clipped by 3 bases and J by 1 base; unmatched bases: 6. Looked up from germline, CDR1 is SGHNT and CDR2 is YENEEA.